Here is one TCR beta chain with its context. The germline V gene has CDR1 LNHNV and CDR2 YYDKDF (reference sequence). V lost 2 bases to trimming and J lost 7 bases, with 17 bases between them. This CDR3 is built from 15 residues. The sample belongs to a study of blood T cell repertoires in COVID-19. Only in-frame clones appear in the TCRdb table, and some are missing; sequencing was by immunoSEQ multiplex PCR. This repertoire shows approximately 46,000 clones, roughly 86% found once; its top ten account for roughly 15%. The V gene is TRBV15, the J gene TRBJ1-2, with D perhaps matching TRBD1 (5 bases). The clonotype comes from a man in his sixties with active or convalescent COVID-19. The sequencing input was peripheral blood. CDR3 nucleotides: TGTGCCACCAGCAGACCCCCCCCCTCCAGGGCTGGCTACACCTTC. Its protein is CATSRPPPSRAGYTF. Filled out from reference TRBV15 and TRBJ1-2, the complete variable domain reads DAMVIQNPRYQVTQFGKPVTLSCSQTLNHNVMYWYQQKSSQAPKLLFHYYDKDFNNEADTPDNFQSRRPNTSFCFLDIRSPGLGDTAMYLCATSRPPPSRAGYTFGSGTRLTVV.